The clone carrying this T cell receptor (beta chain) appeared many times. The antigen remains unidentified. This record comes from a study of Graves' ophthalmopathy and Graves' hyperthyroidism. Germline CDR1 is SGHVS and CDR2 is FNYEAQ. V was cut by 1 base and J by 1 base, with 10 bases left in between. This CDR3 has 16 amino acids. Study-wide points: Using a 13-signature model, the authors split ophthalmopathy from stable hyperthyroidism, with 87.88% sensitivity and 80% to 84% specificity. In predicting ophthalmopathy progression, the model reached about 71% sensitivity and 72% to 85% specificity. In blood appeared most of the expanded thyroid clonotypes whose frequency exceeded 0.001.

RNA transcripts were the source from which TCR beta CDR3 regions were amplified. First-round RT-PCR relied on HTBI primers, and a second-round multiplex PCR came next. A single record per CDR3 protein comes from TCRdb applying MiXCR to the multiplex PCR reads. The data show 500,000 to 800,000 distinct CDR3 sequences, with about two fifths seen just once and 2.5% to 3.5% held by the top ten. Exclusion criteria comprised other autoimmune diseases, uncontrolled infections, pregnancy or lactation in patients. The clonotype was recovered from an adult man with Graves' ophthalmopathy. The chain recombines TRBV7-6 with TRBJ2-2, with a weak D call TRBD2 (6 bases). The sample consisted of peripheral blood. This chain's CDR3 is CASSLVGGVNTGELFF. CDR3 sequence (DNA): TGTGCCAGCAGCTTAGTTGGCGGGGTGAACACCGGGGAGCTGTTTTTT. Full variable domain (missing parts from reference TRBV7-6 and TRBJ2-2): GAGVSQSPRYKVTKRGQDVALRCDPISGHVSLYWYRQALGQGPEFLTYFNYEAQQDKSGLPNDRFSAERPEGSISTLTIQRTEQRDSAMYRCASSLVGGVNTGELFFGEGSRLTVL.